The present entry profiles one T cell receptor (beta chain) with its context. Its antigen remains undetermined. Base qualities were left out, and no much larger clone turns up one base away. Library creation used the immunoSEQ multiplex PCR assay. Here the immuneACCESS table is served through TCRdb, limited to in-frame sequences with V and J called. Missing clones are a known gap in these copies; in checked studies unresolved V genes cover under half, and the rest lacks a known reason. In all, the sample holds 60,000 or so clones, and 91% of those were seen once. Of the sample, 0.85% to 0.9% falls within the top ten clones. This sample was included in a study of T cell changes during pregnancy in multiple sclerosis (dated by TCRdb to about 2019). A note on the overall study: The study looked at changes in the T cell repertoire across pregnancy in women with multiple sclerosis.

The material was peripheral blood, obtained before pregnancy. This TCR derives from a female donor with multiple sclerosis, enrolled in a pregnancy study.

This receptor has the CDR3 CASSILEKLFF. The DNA is as follows: TGTGCCAGTAGTATCCTTGAAAAACTGTTTTTT. The chain uses TRBV19 and TRBJ1-4; the D gene cannot be resolved reliably. V is cut by 3 bases and J by 7 bases, and the space between the germline ends is 3 bases. Measured from the cysteine to the phenylalanine, the CDR3 is 11 residues long. Kept here is only the CDR3 DNA, which spans 33 bases and is read in frame from base 1. The germline V gene (reference sequence) gives CDR1 as LNHDA and CDR2 as SQIVND.